The present entry profiles one T cell receptor beta chain with its context. Its antigen is not known. V was shortened by 7 bases and J by 2 bases, with 11 bases between the two germline ends. The germline V gene encodes CDR1 MNHNS and CDR2 SASEGT. CDR3 length equals 13 residues. The sample belongs to a study of cytomegalovirus exposure and HLA in healthy donors. Study-wide findings and caveats: A few CMV-associated chains proved CMV antigen-specific in vitro.

PCR used 60 Vbeta primers and 13 Jbeta primers. Measured with immunoSEQ multiplex PCR; TCRdb has only the in-frame clones, and not every one. The sample lists around 130,000 clones; over 8.5% were seen once. The sequencing input was PBMCs. V is TRBV6-1 and J is TRBJ1-2; D not resolved. This TCR derives from a woman aged 40 to 55 in good health and CMV-seropositive. The CDR3, as DNA: TGTGCCAGCAACCTAGACGGGAACTATGGCTACACCTTC. Amino acids: CASNLDGNYGYTF.